This section outlines one T cell receptor (beta chain) sequence together with its context. Generated by immunoSEQ multiplex PCR, the TCRdb table keeps only in-frame clones and is missing some. The repertoire holds under 250,000 clones, approximately 90% seen once, with roughly 10% in the top ten. These data originate in a study of blood T cell repertoires in COVID-19. This CDR3 region has 14 residues. CDR1 is SNHLY and CDR2 is FYNNEI in the germline V gene. Trimming stripped 6 bases from V and 0 bases from J, with 11 bases between. The sequenced sample was PBMCs or T cells enriched from blood (not recorded which). The sequence was obtained from a man under 40 who had recovered from COVID-19. The chain recombines TRBV2 with TRBJ1-1; no clear D gene. The CDR3 is CASSGQVMNTEAFF. In nucleotides, the CDR3 is TGTGCCAGCAGCGGTCAGGTCATGAACACTGAAGCTTTCTTT. The entire variable domain, with the rest obtained from reference TRBV2 and TRBJ1-1, is as follows: EPEVTQTPSHQVTQMGQEVILRCVPISNHLYFYWYRQILGQKVEFLVSFYNNEISEKSEIFDDQFSVERPDGSNFTLKIRSTKLEDSAMYFCASSGQVMNTEAFFGQGTRLTVV.